This T cell receptor beta chain was profiled in a study of T cell changes during pregnancy in multiple sclerosis. Generated by immunoSEQ multiplex PCR, the TCRdb table keeps only in-frame clones and is missing some. The table includes approximately 53,000 clones, around 89% detected once. This clone has just a few counts. The CDR3 consists of 12 residues. Between the trimmed V and J ends, which lost 0 bases and 4 bases, there was a span of 5 bases. The germline CDR1 and CDR2 sequences are SGHNT and YYREEE (reference sequence). The V and J genes are TRBV5-4 and TRBJ2-7; D call uncertain. The sample here was peripheral blood, taken after pregnancy. This TCR was sampled from a female donor in good health, enrolled as a control in a pregnancy study. CDR3 amino acids: CASSLDTYEQYF. As DNA, the CDR3 is TGTGCCAGCAGCTTGGATACTTACGAGCAGTACTTC.